The clone carrying this T cell receptor (beta chain) has only a few counts. Its antigen remains unknown. Trimming shortened V by 6 bases and J by 6 bases, and 6 bases separated the two germline ends. CDR3 length: 10 residues. Germline lookup yields CDR1 DFQATT and CDR2 SNEGSKA (reference sequence). Assay used: immunoSEQ multiplex PCR; TCRdb lists only in-frame clones, some missing. The table lists around 100,000 clones, around 90% of them singletons, with 0.92% in the top ten. This record comes from a study of PD-L1 blockade in urothelial cancer. Study results and caveats: More expansion of tumor-associated blood clones, seen at 3 weeks, marked durable-benefit patients.

Sequenced here: PBMCs, sampled around atezolizumab (anti-PD-L1) treatment. The clonotype was recovered from a woman aged 80 or over with urothelial cancer. The V and J genes are TRBV20-1 and TRBJ2-1; D may be TRBD1 (5 bases). Here the CDR3 DNA reads TGCAGTGCGGACATCAATGAGCAGTTCTTC. This codes for CSADINEQFF.